Each of the 21 T cell receptor beta chains below was sequenced from the same sample in a study of cytomegalovirus exposure and HLA in healthy donors. The PCR ran on 60 Vbeta and 13 Jbeta primers. Produced via immunoSEQ multiplex PCR; TCRdb's table is partial and in-frame only. The repertoire holds under 200,000 clones, with 75% to 90% as singletons. The sequencing sample was made of PBMCs. The receptors shown here come from a woman aged 50 to 60 in good health and CMV-seropositive.

This chain links TRBV4-2 with TRBJ2-7; TRBD2 might be the D (6 bases). Trimming removed 4 bases from V and 6 bases from J, with 22 bases in between. The CDR3 sequence is 16 residues long. Germline CDR1 reads LGHNA; CDR2 reads YNFKEQ. The CDR3 is CASSPGTHFETPEQYF. CDR3 DNA: TGTGCCAGCAGCCCCGGGACTCACTTTGAAACTCCCGAGCAGTACTTC.

This clone was seen a few times. The V call is TRBV28, the J call TRBJ2-3, with 10 bases lining up with TRBD2. Trimming took 2 bases from V and 4 from J; bases not matched to a gene: 12. In germline, CDR1 is MDHEN, CDR2 SYDVKM. CDR3 length: 18 residues. The CDR3 loop reads CASSLVSGRRMGADTQYF. Here the CDR3 DNA reads TGTGCCAGCAGTTTAGTTAGCGGGAGGAGAATGGGAGCAGATACGCAGTATTTT.

This chain links TRBV9 with TRBJ2-3, with D perhaps matching TRBD2 (6 bases). Between the trimmed V and J ends, which lost 1 base and 2 bases, there was a span of 11 bases. This CDR3 has 15 residues. Germline loops: CDR1 SGDLS, CDR2 YYNGEE. In nucleotides, the CDR3 is TGTGCCAGCAGCGTATATAGCGGCCTCACAGATACGCAGTATTTT. It yields the protein CASSVYSGLTDTQYF.

The CDR3 nucleotides are TGTGCCAGTAGTTTCTCTGGGAGGGGATACTACGAAGCCCTCCACTTT. Translating it yields CASSFSGRGYYEALHF. The chain joins TRBV19 to TRBJ1-6; maybe TRBD1 (5 bases). CDR3 length equals 16 residues. CDR1 LNHDA and CDR2 SQIVND come from the germline V gene (reference sequence). V lost 5 bases to trimming and J lost 14 bases, with 25 bases between them.

The chain recombines TRBV29-1 with TRBJ2-2; perhaps TRBD2 as D (6 bases). The V end was cut by 0 bases, the J end by 5 bases, with 16 bases between. This CDR3 is built from 16 residues. Per the germline V gene, CDR1 is SQVTM and CDR2 is ANQGSEA. In DNA, the CDR3 is TGCAGCGTTGAAGATCGGGGTAGCGGAATAACCGGGGAGCTGTTTTTT. It is translated as CSVEDRGSGITGELFF.

For this clone: A read error may account for a junction end that differs from germline. The V gene is TRBV10-1, the J gene TRBJ1-5; no reliable D call. Germline V CDR1 and CDR2: WNHNN, SYGVQD (reference sequence). This CDR3 comprises 13 residues. CDR3 sequence reads: CASSKSVEDPQHF. CDR3 in DNA: TGCGCCAGCAGTAAGTCTGTGGAGGATCCCCAGCATTTT.

This clone appeared a few times. The chain employs TRBV5-5 and TRBJ2-7, with TRBD1 matching over 9 bases. The CDR3 totals 15 residues. Germline CDR1 SGHKS, CDR2 YYEKEE (reference sequence). The V segment lost 3 bases and the J segment 3 bases; nucleotides outside the gene matches: 7. CDR3 sequence (DNA): TGTGCCAGCAGCTGGGGGAACAGGGGGCTCTACGAGCAGTACTTC. It codes for CASSWGNRGLYEQYF.

As concerns this clone: At one end the junction does not follow the germline gene, possibly because of a read error. The V gene is TRBV6-1, the J gene TRBJ2-1, with 14 bases identical to TRBD2. This CDR3 has 18 amino acids. CDR1 and CDR2 from the germline V gene are MNHNS and SASEGT. CDR3 residues: CASREGTSGGSSYNEQFF. The CDR3 nucleotides are TGTGCCAGCAGAGAAGGGACTAGCGGGGGAAGCTCCTACAATGAGCAGTTCTTC.

The J gene is TRBJ2-7, the V gene TRBV6-1; D uncertain. V was pared by 1 base and J by 2 bases, with 6 bases between. The CDR3 has 13 amino acids. The germline V gene has CDR1 MNHNS and CDR2 SASEGT. The DNA of the CDR3 is TGTGCCAGCAGTGAAGAACAACCCTACGAGCAGTACTTC. Protein product: CASSEEQPYEQYF.

The chain has TRBV5-1 and TRBJ2-7; 12 nucleotides line up with TRBD2. J was trimmed by 4 bases and V by 5 bases; bases with no gene match: 10. Germline CDR1 is SGHRS and CDR2 is YFSETQ. This CDR3 region has 16 residues. In DNA, the CDR3 is TGCGCCAGCAGTTTTGGAACCGGGACTAGCGGGTACGAGCAGTACTTC. Its protein product is CASSFGTGTSGYEQYF.

This sequence joins TRBV10-3 and TRBJ1-4; TRBD1 is a possible D gene (5 bases). Germline loops: CDR1 ENHRY, CDR2 SYGVKD. This CDR3 region has 14 residues. V was trimmed by 8 bases and J by 8 bases, leaving 18 bases between them. The CDR3 loop is CAIGKQASEEKLFF. Written as DNA, the CDR3 is TGTGCCATCGGTAAACAGGCCTCCGAAGAAAAACTGTTTTTT.

The V and J genes are TRBV5-5 and TRBJ1-1; D possibly corresponds to TRBD1 (6 bases). Germline-derived CDR1 and CDR2 are SGHKS and YYEKEE (reference sequence). The V end lost 1 base, the J end lost 8 bases, and 18 bases lay between the germline ends. This CDR3 region has 15 residues. This CDR3 is CASSLISGGGPEAFF. DNA for the CDR3: TGTGCCAGCAGCTTGATCAGCGGGGGGGGCCCCGAAGCTTTCTTT.

Remarks on this clone: One end of the junction varies from germline; a read error may be responsible. This rearrangement joins TRBV27 to TRBJ2-5, with TRBD2 identical over 16 bases. This CDR3 region has 16 residues. Germline CDR1 and CDR2: MNHEY and SMNVEV (reference sequence). This CDR3 reads CASSLSTGTSGRARDF. The DNA for the CDR3 is TGTGCCAGCAGTTTATCAACCGGGACTAGCGGGAGGGCCCGAGACTTC.

The chain has TRBV2 and TRBJ1-5; D perhaps matches TRBD1 (6 bases). Trimming pared 6 bases from V and 7 bases from J, leaving 13 bases between. Per germline, CDR1 SNHLY and CDR2 FYNNEI. This CDR3 region has 13 residues. CDR3 in amino acids: CASSPRGGQPQHF. The CDR3 DNA reads as TGTGCCAGCAGCCCCAGGGGTGGACAGCCCCAGCATTTT.

This chain connects TRBV14 to TRBJ2-3; D possibly corresponds to TRBD1 (7 bases). The CDR3 loop spans 15 amino acids. The germline V and J ends were trimmed by 3 bases and 10 bases, with 20 bases remaining between them. Looked up from germline, CDR1 is SGHDN and CDR2 is FVKESK. CDR3 in amino acids: CASSQWQGGHVAQYF. Here the CDR3 DNA reads TGTGCCAGCAGCCAGTGGCAGGGGGGACATGTGGCGCAGTATTTT.

This chain links TRBV27 with TRBJ2-3; 7 bases are a match to TRBD1. In germline, CDR1 is MNHEY, CDR2 SMNVEV (reference sequence). Trimming at V came to 6 bases and at J to 0 bases, leaving 3 bases not matched to a gene. The CDR3 has 14 residues. As DNA, the CDR3 is TGTGCCAGCAGACGGGACAGAAGCACAGATACGCAGTATTTT. Its translation is CASRRDRSTDTQYF.

The chain combines TRBV29-1 with TRBJ2-7; weak D call: TRBD1 (6 bases). Trimming cost V 7 bases and J 3 bases, with 10 bases left between them. Germline assignment: CDR1 SQVTM and CDR2 ANQGSEA. This CDR3 is 11 amino acids long. The CDR3 DNA is TGCAGCGGAGAACAGGGCTACGAGCAGTACTTC. It codes for CSGEQGYEQYF.

This clone was detected only once. The chain combines TRBV27 with TRBJ2-6; no clear D. V was trimmed by 5 bases and J by 2 bases, leaving 10 bases between them. The CDR3 loop spans 15 amino acids. The germline V gene encodes CDR1 MNHEY and CDR2 SMNVEV (reference sequence). The chain's CDR3 is CASSPPGTGANVLTF. CDR3 nucleotides: TGTGCCAGCAGTCCCCCCGGTACTGGGGCCAACGTCCTGACTTTC.

This clone was recorded only once. The V call is TRBV5-1, the J call TRBJ2-5, with TRBD1 identical over 7 bases. Trimming removed 4 bases from V and 3 bases from J; junction bases left unmatched: 3. The CDR3 extends over 13 amino acids. CDR1 is SGHRS and CDR2 is YFSETQ in the germline V gene. In DNA form, the CDR3 reads TGCGCCAGCAGCATGGGGACAGAAGAGACCCAGTACTTC. It specifies CASSMGTEETQYF.

The rearrangement uses TRBV2 and TRBJ2-7; a weak D match, TRBD1 (6 bases). Germline V lookup: CDR1 SNHLY, CDR2 FYNNEI. Trimming shortened V by 7 bases and J by 6 bases, and 13 bases separated the two germline ends. This CDR3 comprises 12 residues. CDR3: CASKLAGVEQYF. The CDR3 nucleotides are TGTGCCAGCAAGCTCGCAGGGGTCGAGCAGTACTTC.

Written as DNA, the CDR3 is TGTGCCAGCAGCTTGGCCCAGGGAGGGGCTGGCTACACCTTC. Its protein is CASSLAQGGAGYTF. V and J are TRBV7-2 and TRBJ1-2, with D maybe TRBD1 (5 bases). This CDR3 is built from 14 residues. V was pared by 3 bases and J by 7 bases, with 15 bases between. The germline CDR1 and CDR2 sequences are SGHTA and FQGNSA.